The sequence of this TCR beta chain was determined in a study of blood T cells in healthy people across ages. Germline-derived CDR1 and CDR2 are LNHNV and YYDKDF (reference sequence). Between the trimmed V and J ends, which lost 1 base and 4 bases, there was a span of 13 bases. This CDR3 is 15 amino acids long. Study results and caveats: Among T cells, TCR beta diversity per million cells dropped roughly linearly as age rose.

Concerning this clonotype: What it binds is unknown.

Primed by a sample-barcoded 5' primer and a J-beta primer mix, a second PCR proceeded for about 6 to 11 cycles. All cDNA molecules were each tagged by a template-switch adaptor with 12 random nucleotides. A single record per CDR3 protein comes from TCRdb applying MiXCR to the 5' RACE reads. Here the sample spans 650,000 to 800,000 distinct CDR3 sequences, 40% to 50% being singletons. The TCR comes from a man aged 60-69 years in good health. This chain uses TRBV15 with TRBJ1-1, with a weak D call TRBD1 (5 bases). The sequenced sample consisted of blood. The CDR3 DNA reads as TGTGCCACCAGCAGAGCTACTTGGGGGGGCACTGAAGCTTTCTTT. It translates to CATSRATWGGTEAFF.